These T cell receptor beta chains were read from a single sample in a study of T cell responses to AZD1222 COVID-19 vaccine. Profiling relied on immunoSEQ multiplex PCR, and the TCRdb table lists in-frame clones only, not all of them. Of more than 150,000 clones listed, 92% are singletons. The specimen was peripheral blood, collected 28 days after the second AZD1222 dose. Every receptor here comes from an adult who received the AZD1222 COVID-19 vaccine. Each CDR3 is given with its conserved first and last residue. The D gene is left open where the match is weak. Expanded clones are given a class, and other clones once, few, many or no size at all.

TRBJ1-2,-,17,-,TRBV3-1/TRBV3-2,CASSHPTSRGLNYGYTF,TGTGCCAGCAGCCACCCCACGTCCAGGGGCCTTAACTATGGCTACACCTTC
TRBJ1-1,-,13,-,TRBV5-1,CASRSGQNTEAFF,TGCGCCAGCAGGAGCGGGCAGAACACTGAAGCTTTCTTT
TRBJ1-3,-,15,-,TRBV3-1/TRBV3-2,CASSQEGGTGNTIYF,TGTGCCAGCAGCCAAGAAGGGGGTACTGGAAACACCATATATTTT
TRBJ2-1,TRBD2,17,-,TRBV27,CASSLSTGRGGRNEQFF,TGTGCCAGCAGTTTATCGACCGGGCGGGGGGGTCGGAATGAGCAGTTCTTC
TRBJ2-3,TRBD1,13,-,TRBV30,CAWTRQTGVPQYF,TGTGCCTGGACCCGACAAACAGGGGTACCGCAGTATTTT
TRBJ1-1,-,13,-,TRBV6-5,CASSRETNTEAFF,TGTGCCAGCAGCCGAGAGACTAACACTGAAGCTTTCTTT
TRBJ2-3,-,13,-,TRBV6-1,CASSEFSTDTQYF,TGTGCCAGCAGTGAATTTAGCACAGATACGCAGTATTTT
TRBJ1-2,-,14,-,TRBV5-4,CASSQIGDFYGYTF,TGTGCCAGCAGTCAGATAGGGGACTTCTATGGCTACACCTTC
TRBJ1-6,-,15,-,TRBV2,CASRSDTVYNSPLHF,TGTGCCAGCAGATCCGACACGGTCTATAATTCACCCCTCCACTTT
TRBJ1-5,-,14,-,TRBV7-9,CASSQGGFNQPQHF,TGTGCCAGCAGCCAAGGGGGATTCAATCAGCCCCAGCATTTT
TRBJ2-7,-,12,-,TRBV4-2,CASSQGGVEQYF,TGTGCCAGCAGCCAAGGTGGGGTCGAGCAGTACTTC
TRBJ1-2,TRBD1,15,-,TRBV11-3,CASSPHLPGQRGYTF,TGTGCCAGCAGCCCTCACTTACCGGGACAGCGTGGCTACACCTTC
TRBJ2-1,-,16,-,TRBV25-1,CASRSQTGHWLNEQFF,TGTGCCAGCAGGAGCCAGACCGGCCACTGGTTGAATGAGCAGTTCTTC
TRBJ2-1,TRBD2,15,-,TRBV2,CASSESGSSYNEQFF,TGTGCCAGCAGCGAGAGCGGGAGCTCCTACAATGAGCAGTTCTTC
TRBJ1-1,-,14,few,TRBV7-8,CASSQNTGNTEAFF,TGTGCCAGCAGCCAGAACACAGGGAACACTGAAGCTTTCTTT
TRBJ2-2,-,16,-,TRBV5-1,CASSLGPRTDTGELFF,TGCGCCAGCAGCTTGGGGCCCAGGACGGACACCGGGGAGCTGTTTTTT
TRBJ2-7,TRBD1,15,-,TRBV7-2,CASSLGQGDNVEQYF,TGTGCCAGCAGCTTAGGGCAGGGGGATAATGTCGAGCAGTACTTC
TRBJ1-1,TRBD1,15,-,TRBV7-6,CASSQRTGANTEAFF,TGTGCCAGCAGCCAGAGGACAGGAGCGAACACTGAAGCTTTCTTT
TRBJ2-3,TRBD2,16,-,TRBV5-4,CASSLATSGWSDTQYF,TGTGCCAGCAGCTTGGCCACTAGCGGTTGGTCAGATACGCAGTATTTT
TRBJ1-1,TRBD1,16,-,TRBV6-5,CASSSGTGGWDTEAFF,TGTGCCAGCAGTTCCGGGACAGGGGGATGGGACACTGAAGCTTTCTTT
TRBJ1-2,TRBD1,12,-,TRBV29-1,CSALTGDYGYTF,TGCAGCGCCTTGACAGGGGACTATGGCTACACCTTC
TRBJ1-2,-,16,-,TRBV30,CAWSAPLQGVGYGYTF,TGTGCCTGGAGTGCCCCCCTCCAGGGCGTTGGCTATGGCTACACCTTC
TRBJ2-6,-,14,-,TRBV5-5,CASSLVSGANVLTF,TGTGCCAGCAGCTTGGTTAGTGGGGCCAACGTCCTGACTTTC
TRBJ1-2,-,13,-,TRBV7-9,CASSPAGGFGYTF,TGTGCCAGCAGCCCAGCCGGGGGGTTTGGCTACACCTTC
TRBJ2-1,TRBD2,16,-,TRBV19,CASSIDRIAGYNEQFF,TGTGCCAGTAGTATAGACCGTATAGCGGGTTACAATGAGCAGTTCTTC
TRBJ1-4,-,14,-,TRBV10-3,CAISVTETARELFF,TGTGCCATCAGTGTCACAGAAACGGCCCGGGAACTGTTTTTT
TRBJ2-7,-,15,-,TRBV19,CASSRPGLSTYEQYF,TGTGCCAGTAGTCGCCCAGGACTATCAACCTACGAGCAGTACTTC
TRBJ2-7,-,14,-,TRBV5-5,CASSLGDGSYEQYF,TGTGCCAGCAGCTTGGGGGACGGCTCCTACGAGCAGTACTTC
TRBJ1-5,TRBD1,15,-,TRBV7-2,CASSLGDRGRQPQHF,TGTGCCAGCAGCTTAGGGGACAGGGGGCGGCAGCCCCAGCATTTT
TRBJ2-1,TRBD2,16,-,TRBV6-5,CASSYGASGTYNEQFF,TGTGCCAGCAGTTACGGTGCTAGCGGAACCTACAATGAGCAGTTCTTC
TRBJ2-1,TRBD2,13,-,TRBV6-5,CASSSSGVNEQFF,TGTGCCAGCAGTAGTAGCGGGGTAAATGAGCAGTTCTTC
TRBJ2-3,TRBD2,16,-,TRBV7-2,CASSLSGTILRYTQYF,TGTGCCAGCAGCTTGAGCGGGACTATTCTCCGCTATACGCAGTATTTT
TRBJ1-2,-,12,-,TRBV2,CASTREGNGYTF,TGTGCCAGCACACGGGAGGGGAATGGCTACACCTTC
TRBJ2-2,-,14,-,TRBV19,CASRNRENTGELFF,TGTGCCAGTAGGAACCGGGAAAACACCGGGGAGCTGTTTTTT
TRBJ2-5,-,17,-,TRBV5-5,CASSFITRKGNQETQYF,TGTGCCAGCAGCTTCATAACACGGAAGGGTAACCAAGAGACCCAGTACTTC
TRBJ1-2,TRBD1,15,-,TRBV30,CAWSPQGAPNYGYTF,TGTGCCTGGAGTCCACAGGGGGCCCCTAACTATGGCTACACCTTC
TRBJ2-4,TRBD1,14,-,TRBV6-5,CASSYRGQGDIQYF,TGTGCCAGCAGTTACCGGGGACAGGGTGACATTCAGTACTTC
TRBJ1-1,-,15,few,TRBV6-5,CASSYTPSTHTEAFF,TGTGCCAGCAGTTACACCCCCTCGACACACACTGAAGCTTTCTTT
TRBJ1-1,TRBD1,10,-,TRBV20-1,CRTGAPEAFF,TGCAGGACAGGGGCCCCTGAAGCTTTCTTT
TRBJ2-7,-,13,once,TRBV30,CAWSWDGAYEQYF,TGTGCCTGGAGTTGGGACGGAGCCTACGAGCAGTACTTC
TRBJ1-5,-,13,-,TRBV30,CAWSGTEDQPQHF,TGTGCCTGGAGTGGAACAGAAGATCAGCCCCAGCATTTT
TRBJ2-4,TRBD1,13,-,TRBV12-3/TRBV12-4,CASKGQGVNIQYF,TGTGCCAGCAAGGGACAGGGGGTGAACATTCAGTACTTC
TRBJ1-4,-,16,-,TRBV5-1,CASSLAGIPPSEKLFF,TGCGCCAGCAGCTTGGCCGGTATCCCGCCGTCAGAAAAACTGTTTTTT
TRBJ2-5,TRBD2,18,-,TRBV3-1/TRBV3-2,CASSQGLAGVHHQETQYF,TGTGCCAGCAGCCAAGGACTAGCGGGAGTTCACCATCAAGAGACCCAGTACTTC
TRBJ2-1,-,16,-,TRBV4-2,CASSQEALNSYNEQFF,TGTGCCAGCAGCCAGGAGGCCTTAAACTCCTACAATGAGCAGTTCTTC
TRBJ2-7,-,16,-,TRBV21-1,CASSDTTGASVYEQYF,TGTGCCAGCAGCGATACTACAGGCGCTTCGGTTTACGAGCAGTACTTC
TRBJ1-2,-,13,-,TRBV18,CASSPGMSGGYTF,TGTGCCAGCTCCCCTGGGATGTCTGGTGGCTACACCTTC
TRBJ2-7,-,12,-,TRBV11-3,CASSPESGEQYF,TGTGCCAGCAGCCCCGAGTCGGGCGAGCAGTACTTC